A selection of T cell receptor beta chains follows, all from one sample in a study of CD8 T cells in Susac syndrome. TCRdb analysed the immunoSEQ multiplex PCR reads with MiXCR anew, one entry per CDR3 protein. In the table there are about 200,000 distinct CDR3 sequences, around nine tenths of which are singletons. Sequencing was performed on CD4+ T cells from PBMCs. These receptors all stem from a human donor with Susac syndrome. Each CDR3 is given with its conserved first and last residue. The D gene is left open where the match is weak. Part of the rows lack a size; the others show once, few, many or a class for expanded clones.

NA,NA,TRBV6-1,TRBJ2-7,CASSVQLVAGNEQYF,TGTGCCAGCAGTGTCCAGCTCGTGGCTGGAAACGAGCAGTACTTC
NA,TRBD2,TRBV5-1,TRBJ2-7,CASSSGGIGVGPYEQYF,TGCGCCAGCAGCTCGGGGGGAATCGGTGTGGGGCCCTACGAGCAGTACTTC
once,NA,TRBV21-1,TRBJ2-1,CASSKGVLFQEQFF,TGTGCCAGCAGCAAAGGGGTATTGTTTCAAGAGCAGTTCTTC
NA,NA,TRBV3-1,TRBJ2-7,CASSPDFSYEQYF,TGTGCCAGCAGCCCCGACTTTTCCTACGAGCAGTACTTC
NA,TRBD2,TRBV30,TRBJ2-3,CAWSRHRTSGGADTQYF,TGTGCCTGGAGCCGACACCGTACTAGCGGGGGGGCAGATACGCAGTATTTT
NA,NA,TRBV11-2,TRBJ2-5,CASSLPRETQYF,TGTGCCAGCAGCTTACCTCGAGAGACCCAGTACTTC
NA,NA,TRBV28,TRBJ2-5,CASSPLLQEETQYF,TGTGCCAGCAGTCCATTATTGCAGGAGGAGACCCAGTACTTC
once,TRBD2,TRBV20-1,TRBJ2-7,CSARESGGAYEQYF,TGCAGTGCTAGAGAGTCGGGGGGGGCCTACGAGCAGTACTTC
NA,NA,TRBV19,TRBJ2-1,CASSIQAGRSNEQFF,TGTGCCAGTAGTATCCAGGCGGGGAGGAGCAATGAGCAGTTCTTC
NA,NA,TRBV4-2,TRBJ1-1,CASSQDTGRMTNTEAFF,TGTGCCAGCAGCCAAGATACTGGCAGGATGACCAACACTGAAGCTTTCTTT
NA,NA,TRBV5-1,TRBJ2-7,CASSPKTNLYEQYF,TGCGCCAGCAGCCCCAAGACAAACCTGTACGAGCAGTACTTC
NA,NA,TRBV7-6,TRBJ2-6,CASSSHGANVLTF,TGTGCCAGCAGCTCCCATGGGGCCAACGTCCTGACTTTC
NA,TRBD1,TRBV11-2,TRBJ2-7,CASSPGTGPTYEQYF,TGTGCCAGCAGCCCGGGGACAGGTCCTACCTACGAGCAGTACTTC
NA,NA,TRBV5-1,TRBJ2-7,CASSLAVGVQYF,TGCGCCAGCAGCTTGGCCGTAGGCGTGCAGTACTTC
NA,TRBD1,TRBV18,TRBJ2-4,CASSPRGPEAKNIQYF,TGTGCCAGCTCACCTAGGGGGCCCGAAGCCAAAAACATTCAGTACTTC
NA,TRBD2,TRBV19,TRBJ2-5,CASNRLAGGEETQYF,TGTGCCAGTAACAGACTAGCGGGAGGTGAAGAGACCCAGTACTTC
NA,TRBD2,TRBV6-2/TRBV6-3,TRBJ2-3,CASSFLRLAGFTDTQYF,TGTGCCAGCAGTTTCCTACGACTAGCGGGATTCACAGATACGCAGTATTTT
NA,TRBD1,TRBV7-8,TRBJ1-2,CASQPNTQGAGGYTF,TGTGCCAGCCAGCCGAACACGCAGGGGGCAGGTGGCTACACCTTC
NA,NA,TRBV28,TRBJ2-7,CASSPPGNLYEQYF,TGTGCCAGCAGTCCCCCCGGGAACCTATACGAGCAGTACTTC
NA,TRBD1,TRBV9,TRBJ1-2,CASSATGTGTSEHTF,TGTGCCAGCAGCGCAACCGGGACAGGGACCTCTGAACACACCTTC
NA,TRBD1,TRBV3-1,TRBJ1-1,CASSHGTGGANTEAFF,TGTGCCAGCAGCCACGGGACAGGGGGCGCGAACACTGAAGCTTTCTTT
NA,NA,TRBV2,TRBJ1-1,CASSEKNTEAFF,TGTGCCAGCAGTGAAAAGAACACTGAAGCTTTCTTT
NA,TRBD2,TRBV12-3/TRBV12-4,TRBJ2-2,CASSGAGGRTGELFF,TGTGCCAGCAGCGGAGCGGGGGGGCGAACCGGGGAGCTGTTTTTT
NA,TRBD1,TRBV3-1,TRBJ2-2,CASSQDAGQGARVTGELFF,TGTGCCAGCAGCCAAGATGCGGGACAGGGGGCGCGGGTGACCGGGGAGCTGTTTTTT
NA,NA,TRBV29-1,TRBJ2-3,CTVDGLYTDTQYF,TGCACCGTTGACGGACTCTACACAGATACGCAGTATTTT
NA,NA,TRBV6-5,TRBJ2-1,CASRGPSSWNEQFF,TGTGCCAGCAGGGGACCATCGTCATGGAATGAGCAGTTCTTC
NA,NA,TRBV10-3,TRBJ2-3,CAISESDTQYF,TGTGCCATCAGTGAGTCAGATACGCAGTATTTT
NA,NA,TRBV5-6,TRBJ2-3,CASSQETTMSTDTQYF,TGTGCCAGCAGCCAGGAGACAACGATGAGCACAGATACGCAGTATTTT
once,TRBD2,TRBV4-1,TRBJ2-1,CASSQEPLAGGGNEQFF,TGCGCCAGCAGCCAAGAACCTCTAGCGGGAGGGGGAAATGAGCAGTTCTTC
NA,NA,TRBV12-3/TRBV12-4,TRBJ1-2,CASSLDRVGGYTF,TGTGCCAGCAGTTTAGACAGGGTGGGAGGCTACACCTTC
NA,NA,TRBV12-3/TRBV12-4,TRBJ1-6,CASSRRADYNSPLHF,TGTGCCAGCAGTCGCCGCGCCGACTATAATTCACCCCTCCACTTT
NA,TRBD1,TRBV3-1,TRBJ2-1,CASSPVFYDRGTNEQFF,TGTGCCAGCAGCCCCGTGTTTTATGACAGGGGTACCAATGAGCAGTTCTTC
once,NA,TRBV6-5,TRBJ2-7,CASRRKQQQYEQYF,TGTGCCAGCAGGCGGAAGCAACAGCAATACGAGCAGTACTTC
NA,NA,TRBV3-1,TRBJ1-2,CASSGSAVLYGYTF,TGTGCCAGCAGCGGGTCAGCAGTCCTCTATGGCTACACCTTC
NA,NA,TRBV12-3/TRBV12-4,TRBJ2-5,CASSPTGTAGETQYF,TGTGCCAGCAGTCCAACCGGGACCGCCGGAGAGACCCAGTACTTC
NA,NA,TRBV28,TRBJ1-4,CAIEGGEKLFF,TGTGCCATCGAGGGGGGTGAAAAACTGTTTTTT
NA,TRBD1,TRBV20-1,TRBJ2-1,CSATTSGQTDEQFF,TGCAGTGCTACTACCTCGGGACAGACGGATGAGCAGTTCTTC
NA,NA,TRBV29-1,TRBJ1-1,CSVGRRPNTEAFF,TGCAGCGTTGGGAGAAGGCCGAACACTGAAGCTTTCTTT
NA,NA,TRBV29-1,TRBJ1-2,CSVEEIVGGYTF,TGCAGCGTTGAAGAAATAGTGGGTGGCTACACCTTC
NA,NA,TRBV3-1,TRBJ1-2,CASSLSSNGYTF,TGTGCCAGCAGCCTAAGCTCCAATGGCTACACCTTC
NA,TRBD2,TRBV5-6,TRBJ2-1,CASSWGTSGTKDEQFF,TGTGCCAGCAGCTGGGGGACTAGCGGGACCAAGGATGAGCAGTTCTTC
NA,TRBD1,TRBV9,TRBJ2-7,CASSVSWDRDYEQYF,TGTGCCAGCAGCGTGTCCTGGGACAGGGACTACGAGCAGTACTTC
NA,TRBD2,TRBV20-1,TRBJ2-7,CSASGLAGAVSYEQYF,TGCAGTGCTAGCGGGCTAGCGGGAGCTGTCTCCTACGAGCAGTACTTC
NA,TRBD1,TRBV5-1,TRBJ1-1,CASSLRRQGNSAEAFF,TGCGCCAGCAGCTTGCGGAGACAGGGGAATAGCGCTGAAGCTTTCTTT
NA,NA,TRBV7-9,TRBJ2-2,CASSLVPGLGTGELFF,TGTGCCAGCAGCTTGGTTCCAGGGTTAGGTACCGGGGAGCTGTTTTTT
NA,NA,TRBV2,TRBJ2-7,CASGTTHFYSYEQYF,TGTGCCAGCGGCACTACACATTTCTATTCCTACGAGCAGTACTTC
NA,NA,TRBV28,TRBJ2-1,CASSEGLRENQFF,TGTGCCAGCAGTGAGGGACTCCGGGAGAATCAGTTCTTC
NA,TRBD1,TRBV7-9,TRBJ2-3,CASSLAGQGSDTQYF,TGTGCCAGCAGCTTAGCTGGACAGGGTTCAGATACGCAGTATTTT
NA,NA,TRBV12-5,TRBJ1-5,CASGLVLGRRDQPQHF,TGTGCTAGTGGTTTGGTACTCGGACGGCGAGATCAGCCCCAGCATTTT
NA,NA,TRBV30,TRBJ2-2,CAWSGARNTGELFF,TGTGCCTGGAGTGGGGCTAGAAACACCGGGGAGCTGTTTTTT
NA,NA,TRBV27,TRBJ1-1,CASSLHPGGAFF,TGTGCCAGCAGTTTACACCCGGGAGGGGCTTTCTTT
NA,TRBD2,TRBV15,TRBJ2-3,CATSRGLAGYTDTQYF,TGTGCCACCAGCAGAGGACTAGCGGGGTACACAGATACGCAGTATTTT
NA,TRBD1,TRBV20-1,TRBJ2-1,CSAGEGQAPRDEQFF,TGCAGTGCTGGTGAGGGACAGGCCCCCCGCGATGAGCAGTTCTTC
NA,NA,TRBV20-1,TRBJ2-2,CSAVPDRFSRGTGELFF,TGCAGTGCAGTACCAGACAGGTTTAGTAGGGGCACCGGGGAGCTGTTTTTT
NA,NA,TRBV27,TRBJ1-1,CASSHPGAPEAFF,TGTGCCAGCAGTCACCCAGGTGCACCTGAAGCTTTCTTT
NA,NA,TRBV28,TRBJ1-1,CASSFRLKAEAFF,TGTGCCAGCAGTTTTAGGCTAAAAGCTGAAGCTTTCTTT
NA,NA,TRBV10-3,TRBJ2-7,CAISDGVEQYF,TGTGCCATCAGCGACGGCGTCGAGCAGTACTTC
NA,TRBD2,TRBV7-2,TRBJ2-7,CASSGGGAIHSYEQYF,TGTGCCAGCTCGGGCGGGGGTGCCATACACTCCTACGAGCAGTACTTC
NA,NA,TRBV3-1,TRBJ2-1,CASSQVYEQFF,TGTGCCAGCAGCCAAGTCTATGAGCAGTTCTTC
NA,NA,TRBV20-1,TRBJ2-7,CSAPRDGEQYF,TGCAGTGCCCCCCGTGACGGCGAGCAGTACTTC